The T cell receptor (beta chain) under discussion was sequenced for a study of T cell changes during pregnancy in multiple sclerosis. Germline CDR1 reads MNHEY; CDR2 reads SMNVEV (reference sequence). This CDR3 region has 13 residues. V lost 2 bases and J lost 7; bases outside the gene matches: 5. Assay: immunoSEQ multiplex PCR; the TCRdb copy retains only in-frame clones and omits some. The sample shows tens of thousands of clones, approximately 94% of them seen only once. This TCR was recovered from a female donor with multiple sclerosis, enrolled in a pregnancy study. The genes are TRBV27 and TRBJ2-7; 7 bases are a match to TRBD1. This specimen was CD8+ T cells from peripheral blood mononuclear cells, taken before pregnancy. This chain's CDR3 is CASSLGQEQEQYF. DNA of the CDR3: TGTGCCAGCAGTTTAGGACAGGAACAAGAGCAGTACTTC.